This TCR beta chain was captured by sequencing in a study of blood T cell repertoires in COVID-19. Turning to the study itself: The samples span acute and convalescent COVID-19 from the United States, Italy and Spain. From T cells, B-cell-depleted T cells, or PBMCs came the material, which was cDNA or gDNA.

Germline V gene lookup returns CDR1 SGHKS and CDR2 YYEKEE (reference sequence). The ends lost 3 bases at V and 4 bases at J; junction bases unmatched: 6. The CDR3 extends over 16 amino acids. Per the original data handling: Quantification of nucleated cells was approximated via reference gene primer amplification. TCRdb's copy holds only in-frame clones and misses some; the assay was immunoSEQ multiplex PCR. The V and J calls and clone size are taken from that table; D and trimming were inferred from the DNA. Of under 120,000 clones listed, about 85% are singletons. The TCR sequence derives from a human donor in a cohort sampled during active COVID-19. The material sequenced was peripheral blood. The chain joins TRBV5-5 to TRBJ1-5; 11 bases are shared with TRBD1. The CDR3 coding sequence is TGTGCCAGCAGCTACCGGGACAGGGGGGAAAATCAGCCCCAGCATTTT. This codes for CASSYRDRGENQPQHF. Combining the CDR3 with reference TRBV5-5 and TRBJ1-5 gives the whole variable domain DAGVTQSPTHLIKTRGQQVTLRCSPISGHKSVSWYQQVLGQGPQFIFQYYEKEERGRGNFPDRFSARQFPNYSSELNVNALLLGDSALYLCASSYRDRGENQPQHFGDGTRLSIL.